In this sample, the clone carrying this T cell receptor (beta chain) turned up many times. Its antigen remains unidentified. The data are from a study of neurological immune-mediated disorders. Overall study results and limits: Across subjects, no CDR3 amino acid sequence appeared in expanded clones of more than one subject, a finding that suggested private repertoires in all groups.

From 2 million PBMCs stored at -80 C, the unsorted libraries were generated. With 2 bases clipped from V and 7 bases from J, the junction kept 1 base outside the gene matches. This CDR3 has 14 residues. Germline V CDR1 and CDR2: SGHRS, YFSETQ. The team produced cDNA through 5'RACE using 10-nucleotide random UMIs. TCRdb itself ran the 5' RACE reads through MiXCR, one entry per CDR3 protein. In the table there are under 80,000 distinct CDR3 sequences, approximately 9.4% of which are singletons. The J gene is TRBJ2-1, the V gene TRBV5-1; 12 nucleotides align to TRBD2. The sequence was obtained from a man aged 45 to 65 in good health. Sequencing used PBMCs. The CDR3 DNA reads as TGCGCCAGCAGCTTACTAGCGGGGGGAAATGAGCAGTTCTTC. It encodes CASSLLAGGNEQFF.